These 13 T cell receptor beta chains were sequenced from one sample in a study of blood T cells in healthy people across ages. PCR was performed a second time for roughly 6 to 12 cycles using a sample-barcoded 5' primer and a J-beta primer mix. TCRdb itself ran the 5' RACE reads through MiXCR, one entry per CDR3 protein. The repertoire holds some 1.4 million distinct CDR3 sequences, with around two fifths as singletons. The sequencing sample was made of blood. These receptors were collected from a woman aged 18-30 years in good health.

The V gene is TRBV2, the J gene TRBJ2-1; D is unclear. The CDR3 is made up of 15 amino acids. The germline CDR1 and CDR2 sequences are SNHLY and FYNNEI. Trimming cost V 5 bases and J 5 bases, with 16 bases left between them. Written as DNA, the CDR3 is TGTGCCAGCAGTCGCGTCGCAAAGAACAACAATGAGCAGTTCTTC. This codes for CASSRVAKNNNEQFF.

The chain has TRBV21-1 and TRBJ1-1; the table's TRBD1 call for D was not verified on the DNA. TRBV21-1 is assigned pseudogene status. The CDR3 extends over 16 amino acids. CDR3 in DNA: TGTGCCAGCAGCGCCCAGACCGGGACCCCCAAGACTGAAGCTTTCTTT. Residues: CASSAQTGTPKTEAFF.

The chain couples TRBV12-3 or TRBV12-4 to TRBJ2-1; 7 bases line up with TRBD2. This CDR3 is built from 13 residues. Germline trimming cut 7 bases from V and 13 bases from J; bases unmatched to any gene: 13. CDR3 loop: CASTWGGGETQFF. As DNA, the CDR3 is TGTGCCAGCACCTGGGGGGGAGGAGAGACCCAGTTCTTC.

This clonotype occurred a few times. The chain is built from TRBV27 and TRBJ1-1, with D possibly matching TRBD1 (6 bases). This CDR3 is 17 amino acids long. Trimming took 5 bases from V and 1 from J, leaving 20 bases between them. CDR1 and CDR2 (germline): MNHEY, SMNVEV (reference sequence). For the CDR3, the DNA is TGTGCCAGCAGTCCAACCGGACACGGACAGAAGAACACTGAAGCTTTCTTT. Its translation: CASSPTGHGQKNTEAFF.

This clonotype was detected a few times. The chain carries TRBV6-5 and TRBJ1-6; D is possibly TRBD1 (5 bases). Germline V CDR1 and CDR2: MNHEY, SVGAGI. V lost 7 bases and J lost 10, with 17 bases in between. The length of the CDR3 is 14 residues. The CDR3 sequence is CASTEGGGRSPLHF. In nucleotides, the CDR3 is TGTGCCAGCACCGAAGGCGGGGGACGATCACCCCTCCACTTT.

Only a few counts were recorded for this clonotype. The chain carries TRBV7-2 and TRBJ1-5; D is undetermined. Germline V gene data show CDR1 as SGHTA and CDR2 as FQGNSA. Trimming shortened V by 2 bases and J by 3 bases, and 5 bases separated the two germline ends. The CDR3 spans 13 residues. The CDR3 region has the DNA TGTGCCAGCAGCTTATGGGACAATCAGCCCCAGCATTTT. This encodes CASSLWDNQPQHF.

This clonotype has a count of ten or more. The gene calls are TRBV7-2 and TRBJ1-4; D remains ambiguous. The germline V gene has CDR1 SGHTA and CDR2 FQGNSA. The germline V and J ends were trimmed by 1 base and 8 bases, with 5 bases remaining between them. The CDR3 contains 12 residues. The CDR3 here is CASSLEREKLFF. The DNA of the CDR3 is TGTGCCAGCAGCTTAGAGAGGGAAAAACTGTTTTTT. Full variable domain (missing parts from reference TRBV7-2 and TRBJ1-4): GAGVSQSPSNKVTEKGKDVELRCDPISGHTALYWYRQSLGQGLEFLIYFQGNSAPDKSGLPSDRFSAERTGGSVSTLTIQRTQQEDSAVYLCASSLEREKLFFGSGTQLSVL.

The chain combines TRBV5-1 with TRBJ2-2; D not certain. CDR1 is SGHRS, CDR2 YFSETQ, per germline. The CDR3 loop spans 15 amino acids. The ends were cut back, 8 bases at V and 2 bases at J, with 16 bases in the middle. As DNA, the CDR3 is TGCGCCAGTCGGTTCGGGCAAGGTAACACCGGGGAGCTGTTTTTT. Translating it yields CASRFGQGNTGELFF. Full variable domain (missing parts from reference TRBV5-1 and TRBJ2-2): KAGVTQTPRYLIKTRGQQVTLSCSPISGHRSVSWYQQTPGQGLQFLFEYFSETQRNKGNFPGRFSGRQFSNSRSEMNVSTLELGDSALYLCASRFGQGNTGELFFGEGSRLTVL.

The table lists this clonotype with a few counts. Written as DNA, the CDR3 is TGCAGTGCTCATTCACCTGACGGGATGTCCTACGAGCAGTACTTC. It is translated as CSAHSPDGMSYEQYF. This rearrangement joins TRBV20-1 to TRBJ2-4; D is perhaps TRBD2 (5 bases). TRBJ2-7 matches the DNA end more closely, so the J call is doubtful. From germline, CDR1 is DFQATT and CDR2 SNEGSKA (reference sequence). The CDR3 is 15 amino acids.

The CDR3 DNA follows: TGTGCCTGGAGTCCCCAGAGGAGGACTGAAGCTTTCTTT. Amino acids: CAWSPQRRTEAFF. The chain recombines TRBV30 with TRBJ1-1; D unclear. V lost 2 bases and J 5 bases, leaving 12 bases between the germline ends. Germline CDR1 reads GTSNPN; CDR2 reads SVGIG (reference sequence). The CDR3 extends over 13 amino acids.

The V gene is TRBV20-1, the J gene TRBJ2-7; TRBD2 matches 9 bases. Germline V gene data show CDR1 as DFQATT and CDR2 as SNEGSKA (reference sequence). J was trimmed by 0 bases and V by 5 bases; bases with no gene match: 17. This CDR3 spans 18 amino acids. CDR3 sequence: CSAYYSGGLLRSSYEQYF. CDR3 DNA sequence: TGCAGTGCTTATTATAGCGGGGGCCTCTTGAGGAGCTCCTACGAGCAGTACTTC.

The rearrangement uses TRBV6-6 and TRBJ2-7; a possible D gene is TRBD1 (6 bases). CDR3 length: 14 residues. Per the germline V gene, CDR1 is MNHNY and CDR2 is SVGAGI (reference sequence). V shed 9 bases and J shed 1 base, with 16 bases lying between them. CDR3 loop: CASNRDRISYEQYF. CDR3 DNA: TGTGCCAGTAACAGGGACCGTATATCCTACGAGCAGTACTTC.

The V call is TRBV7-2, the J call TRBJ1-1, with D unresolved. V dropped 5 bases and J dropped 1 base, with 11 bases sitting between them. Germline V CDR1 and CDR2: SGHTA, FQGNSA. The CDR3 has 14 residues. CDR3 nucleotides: TGTGCCAGCAGCCCACAGCTTTCGAACACTGAAGCTTTCTTT. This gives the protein CASSPQLSNTEAFF. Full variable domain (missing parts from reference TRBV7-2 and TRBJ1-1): GAGVSQSPSNKVTEKGKDVELRCDPISGHTALYWYRQSLGQGLEFLIYFQGNSAPDKSGLPSDRFSAERTGGSVSTLTIQRTQQEDSAVYLCASSPQLSNTEAFFGQGTRLTVV.